Listed below are T cell receptor beta chains from one sample, sequenced in a study of tumor-infiltrating lymphocytes in primary liver carcinoma. One entry per CDR3 protein results from TCRdb running MiXCR on the multiplex PCR reads. Found here are some 50,000 distinct CDR3 sequences, just over 70% of them singletons; the top ten hold less than 35%. Input material: liver tumor tissue from sampling region 5. These receptor sequences come from a man aged 40-55 years with primary liver carcinoma and hepatitis B virus infection. Each CDR3 is given with its conserved first and last residue. The order of the fields is CDR3 protein, CDR3 DNA, V gene, clone size, D gene, J gene. The D gene is left open where the match is weak. Expanded clones are given a class, and other clones once, few, many or no size at all.

CDR3: CDSGLVLAGEGNEQFF; DNA: TGTGATAGTGGTTTGGTGCTAGCGGGAGAGGGGAATGAGCAGTTCTTC; V: TRBV12-5; size: NA; D: TRBD2; J: TRBJ2-1
CDR3: CASSAVAGAYNEQFF; DNA: TGTGCCAGCAGTGCCGTAGCGGGAGCCTACAATGAGCAGTTCTTC; V: TRBV14; size: many; D: TRBD2; J: TRBJ2-1
CDR3: CASNLQIAAGTQYF; DNA: TGTGCCAGCAACTTACAGATAGCCGCAGGTACGCAGTATTTT; V: TRBV7-9; size: NA; D: NA; J: TRBJ2-3
CDR3: CTSSLSVGLAGGGYEQHF; DNA: TGTACCAGCAGTTTATCCGTTGGACTAGCGGGAGGGGGGTATGAGCAGCACTTC; V: TRBV11-2; size: NA; D: TRBD2; J: TRBJ2-7
CDR3: CTSCLTPNTGELFF; DNA: TGTACCAGCTGTTTAACACCGAATACCGGGGAGCTGTTTTTT; V: TRBV6-5; size: NA; D: NA; J: TRBJ2-2
CDR3: CASSLYTGDGYQSQHF; DNA: TGTGCCAGCAGCCTATATACAGGGGATGGATACCAGTCCCAGCATTTT; V: TRBV7-6; size: NA; D: TRBD1; J: TRBJ1-5
CDR3: CASSVTGTGGGVQYF; DNA: TGTGCCAGCAGCGTTACCGGGACAGGGGGCGGTGTGCAGTACTTC; V: TRBV9; size: NA; D: TRBD1; J: TRBJ2-7
CDR3: CASSPEDALRAEAFF; DNA: TGCGCCAGCAGCCCGGAGGACGCTCTTCGGGCTGAAGCTTTCTTT; V: TRBV5-1; size: many; D: NA; J: TRBJ1-1
CDR3: CASSLGTAGERYF; DNA: TGTGCCAGCAGTTTGGGGACGGCGGGAGAGAGGTACTTC; V: TRBV28; size: NA; D: TRBD2; J: TRBJ2-7
CDR3: CSVESQSNTGELFF; DNA: TGCAGCGTTGAATCACAATCGAACACCGGGGAGCTGTTTTTT; V: TRBV29-1; size: many; D: NA; J: TRBJ2-2
CDR3: CASSPPHGQVYYGYTF; DNA: TGTGCCAGCAGTCCCCCCCACGGACAGGTCTACTATGGCTACACCTTT; V: TRBV12-3/TRBV12-4; size: NA; D: TRBD1; J: TRBJ1-2
CDR3: CASAFPSGAKYGYTF; DNA: TGTGCCAGCGCATTCCCGAGTGGAGCTAAGTATGGCTACACCTTC; V: TRBV6-6; size: NA; D: NA; J: TRBJ1-2
CDR3: CASSTQDIHSYNEQFF; DNA: TGTGCCAGTAGTACTCAGGACATACACTCCTACAATGAGCAGTTCTTC; V: TRBV28; size: NA; D: NA; J: TRBJ2-1
CDR3: CASSFPGGNEKLFF; DNA: TGTGCCAGCAGTTTTCCCGGGGGTAATGAAAAACTGTTTTTT; V: TRBV28; size: many; D: NA; J: TRBJ1-4
CDR3: CASSQGGRGHSDYTGELFF; DNA: TGTGCAAGCAGTCAAGGGGGCAGGGGCCATTCGGATTACACCGGGGAGCTGTTTTTT; V: TRBV4-2; size: NA; D: TRBD1; J: TRBJ2-2
CDR3: CANSVDRGDGYTF; DNA: TGTGCCAACAGTGTAGACAGGGGGGATGGCTACACCTTC; V: TRBV28; size: NA; D: TRBD1; J: TRBJ1-2
CDR3: CSVTTRGIRETQYF; DNA: TGCAGCGTGACAACGAGGGGGATTCGGGAGACCCAGTACTTC; V: TRBV29-1; size: NA; D: NA; J: TRBJ2-5
CDR3: CSVGSGLLGTDIQYF; DNA: TGCAGCGTTGGAAGCGGTCTGCTAGGAACAGATATACAGTATTTC; V: TRBV29-1; size: NA; D: NA; J: TRBJ2-3
CDR3: CASSTRTGDPNQPQHF; DNA: TGTGCCAGCAGCACCCGGACAGGGGACCCCAATCAGCCCCAGCATTTT; V: TRBV4-2; size: NA; D: TRBD1; J: TRBJ1-5
CDR3: CATSRLGADTQYF; DNA: TGTGCCACCAGCAGATTGGGAGCGGATACGCAGTATTTT; V: TRBV15; size: many; D: NA; J: TRBJ2-3
CDR3: CAISGGTGEDTRYF; DNA: TGTGCCATCAGTGGGGGGACAGGGGAGGATACGCGGTATTTT; V: TRBV10-3; size: NA; D: TRBD1; J: TRBJ2-3
CDR3: CVSSLILWTPRSGRGRGTDTQYF; DNA: TGTGTCAGCAGCCTCATCCTTTGGACACCTCGCAGCGGGAGGGGTAGGGGCACAGATACGCAGTATTTT; V: TRBV5-6; size: NA; D: TRBD2; J: TRBJ2-3
CDR3: CASSFGTVPNVEAFF; DNA: TGTGCCAGCAGTTTCGGAACTGTCCCGAACGTTGAGGCTTTCTTT; V: TRBV12-3/TRBV12-4; size: NA; D: NA; J: TRBJ1-1
CDR3: CASSTRTSRWNEQFF; DNA: TGTGCCAGCAGCACCCGGACTAGCCGTTGGAATGAGCAGTTCTTC; V: TRBV7-8; size: many; D: TRBD2; J: TRBJ2-1
CDR3: CASSQKAGGGGNTEAFF; DNA: TGCGCCAGCAGCCAGAAGGCAGGAGGCGGAGGTAACACTGAAGCCTTCTTT; V: TRBV5-1; size: NA; D: NA; J: TRBJ1-1
CDR3: CASIFPDSTSYEQYF; DNA: TGTGCCAGCATCTTTCCGGACAGTACCTCCTACGAGCAGTACTTC; V: TRBV2; size: NA; D: NA; J: TRBJ2-7
CDR3: CASCDTDDVPQHF; DNA: TGTGCCAGCTGCGATACAGATGACGTCCCCCAGCATTTT; V: TRBV6-1; size: NA; D: NA; J: TRBJ1-5
CDR3: CASNPGLASSTDTQYF; DNA: TGTGCCAGTAACCCCGGACTAGCGTCTAGCACAGATACGCAGTATTTT; V: TRBV9; size: NA; D: TRBD2; J: TRBJ2-3
CDR3: CASNQDLTISGAQYF; DNA: TGTGCCAGCAACCAAGACCTAACCATTTCTGGTGCGCAGTATTTT; V: TRBV4-2; size: NA; D: NA; J: TRBJ2-3
CDR3: CTSSPWTGGRPYEQYF; DNA: TGTACCAGCAGTCCATGGACGGGGGGCCGCCCCTACGAGCAGTACTTC; V: TRBV6-5; size: NA; D: NA; J: TRBJ2-7
CDR3: CAISGTIRESIKQYF; DNA: TGTGCCATCAGTGGAACTATCCGGGAGAGTATCAAGCAGTACTTC; V: TRBV10-3; size: NA; D: NA; J: TRBJ2-7
CDR3: CSSSLTGEQFF; DNA: TGTTCTAGCAGCTTAACCGGTGAGCAGTTCTTC; V: TRBV13; size: NA; D: NA; J: TRBJ2-1
CDR3: CSVVQAAVQQFF; DNA: TGCAGCGTTGTTCAAGCAGCTGTGCAGCAGTTCTTC; V: TRBV29-1; size: NA; D: NA; J: TRBJ2-1
CDR3: CASSYSTSGSSYNEQFF; DNA: TGTGCCAGCAGCTATTCGACTAGCGGGAGCTCCTACAATGAGCAGTTCTTC; V: TRBV7-9; size: many; D: TRBD2; J: TRBJ2-1
CDR3: CASSFRLVGVSGETQYF; DNA: TGTGCCAGCAGCTTTCGACTAGTGGGAGTATCGGGGGAGACCCAGTACTTC; V: TRBV12-3/TRBV12-4; size: NA; D: NA; J: TRBJ2-5
CDR3: CASKLDFLETQYF; DNA: TGTGCCAGCAAGTTAGATTTCCTGGAGACGCAGTACTTC; V: TRBV11-2; size: NA; D: NA; J: TRBJ2-5
CDR3: CAISGLGDGQPQHF; DNA: TGTGCCATCAGTGGCCTCGGGGACGGTCAGCCCCAGCATTTT; V: TRBV10-3; size: many; D: NA; J: TRBJ1-5
CDR3: CASNRQEGNEQFF; DNA: TGTGCCAGCAACCGACAGGAGGGCAATGAGCAGTTCTTC; V: TRBV4-2; size: many; D: NA; J: TRBJ2-1
CDR3: CARSLAGSYNSPLHF; DNA: TGCGCCCGCAGCTTGGCGGGCTCCTATAATTCACCCCTCCACTTT; V: TRBV5-1; size: NA; D: NA; J: TRBJ1-6
CDR3: CASRTQRNTEAFF; DNA: TGTGCCAGTAGGACCCAGAGGAACACTGAAGCTTTCTTT; V: TRBV19; size: NA; D: NA; J: TRBJ1-1